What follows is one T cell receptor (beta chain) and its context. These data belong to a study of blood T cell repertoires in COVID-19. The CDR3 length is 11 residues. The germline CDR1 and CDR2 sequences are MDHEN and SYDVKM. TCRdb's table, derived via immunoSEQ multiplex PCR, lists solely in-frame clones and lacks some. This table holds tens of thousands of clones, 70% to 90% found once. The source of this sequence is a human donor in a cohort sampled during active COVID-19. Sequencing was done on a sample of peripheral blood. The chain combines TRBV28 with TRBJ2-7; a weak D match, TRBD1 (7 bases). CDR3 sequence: CAAQGGYEQYF. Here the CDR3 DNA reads TGTGCAGCCCAGGGGGGCTACGAGCAGTACTTC. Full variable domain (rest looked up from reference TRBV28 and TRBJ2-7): DVKVTQSSRYLVKRTGEKVFLECVQDMDHENMFWYRQDPGLGLRLIYFSYDVKMKEKGDIPEGYSVSREKKERFSLILESASTNQTSMYLCAAQGGYEQYFGPGTRLTVT.